This T cell receptor (beta chain) was obtained from a study of T cell responses to AZD1222 COVID-19 vaccine. Trimming cost V 4 bases and J 8 bases; bases outside gene matches: 6. The CDR3 covers 14 residues. CDR1 is SGHNT, CDR2 YYREEE, per germline (reference sequence). Only a few counts were recorded for this clone. The antigen is unknown. Study-wide results and limits: Donors were mostly white British, more females; clonal diversity possibly underestimated. With dominance at 160-218 and 743-854, vaccine-associated CD4 TCRs spanned spike.

Sequencing used immunoSEQ multiplex PCR; TCRdb keeps in-frame clones, though not all of them. Here the sample spans 200,000 or so clones, around 86% being singletons. Sequenced here: peripheral blood, sampled on day 0 of MenACWY control vaccination. The receptor comes from an adult in good health. The rearrangement uses TRBV5-4 and TRBJ1-3; 10 bases align to TRBD1. CDR3 nucleotides: TGTGCCAGCAGCCCTGGACAGGGGGTGGACACCATATATTTT. It encodes CASSPGQGVDTIYF. Full variable domain (remainder filled in from reference TRBV5-4 and TRBJ1-3): ETGVTQSPTHLIKTRGQQVTLRCSSQSGHNTVSWYQQALGQGPQFIFQYYREEENGRGNFPPRFSGLQFPNYSSELNVNALELDDSALYLCASSPGQGVDTIYFGEGSWLTVV.